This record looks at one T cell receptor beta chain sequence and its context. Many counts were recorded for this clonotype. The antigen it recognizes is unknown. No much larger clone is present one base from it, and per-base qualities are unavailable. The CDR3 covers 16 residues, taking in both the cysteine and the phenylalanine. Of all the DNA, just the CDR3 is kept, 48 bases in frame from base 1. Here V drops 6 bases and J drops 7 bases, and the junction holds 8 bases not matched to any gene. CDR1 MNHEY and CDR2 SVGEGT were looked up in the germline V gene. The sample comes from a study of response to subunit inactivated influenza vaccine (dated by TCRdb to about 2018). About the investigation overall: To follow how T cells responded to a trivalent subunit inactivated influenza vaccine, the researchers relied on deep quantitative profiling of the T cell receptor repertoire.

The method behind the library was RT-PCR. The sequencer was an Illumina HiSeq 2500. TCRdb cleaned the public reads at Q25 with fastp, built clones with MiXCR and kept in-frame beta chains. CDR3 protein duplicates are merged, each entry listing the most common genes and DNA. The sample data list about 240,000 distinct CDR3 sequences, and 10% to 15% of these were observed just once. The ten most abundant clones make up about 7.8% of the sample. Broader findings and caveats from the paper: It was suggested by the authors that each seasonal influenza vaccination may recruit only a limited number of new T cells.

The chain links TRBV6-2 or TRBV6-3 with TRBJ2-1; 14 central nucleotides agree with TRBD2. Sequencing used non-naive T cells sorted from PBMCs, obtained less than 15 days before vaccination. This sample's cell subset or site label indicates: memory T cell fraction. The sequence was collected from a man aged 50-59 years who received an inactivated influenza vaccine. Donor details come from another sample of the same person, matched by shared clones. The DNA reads TGTGCCAGCAGACCCGGCGGGACTAGCGGGAGTAATGAGCAGTTCTTC. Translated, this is CASRPGGTSGSNEQFF.